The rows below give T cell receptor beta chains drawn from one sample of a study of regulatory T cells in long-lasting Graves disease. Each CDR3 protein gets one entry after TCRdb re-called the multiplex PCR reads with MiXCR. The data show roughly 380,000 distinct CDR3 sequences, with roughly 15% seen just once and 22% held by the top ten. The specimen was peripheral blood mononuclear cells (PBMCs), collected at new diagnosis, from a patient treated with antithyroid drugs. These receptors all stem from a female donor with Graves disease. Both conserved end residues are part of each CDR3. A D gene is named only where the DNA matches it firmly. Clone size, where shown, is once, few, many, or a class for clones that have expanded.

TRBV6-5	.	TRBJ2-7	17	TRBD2	TGTGCCAGCAGTTACTCGATTGAGACTAGCGGGAACTACGAGCAGTACTTC	CASSYSIETSGNYEQYF
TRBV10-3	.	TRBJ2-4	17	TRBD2	TGCGCCATATCCCCCGGCAGCGGGAGTCTATCCAAAAACATTCAGTACTTC	CAISPGSGSLSKNIQYF
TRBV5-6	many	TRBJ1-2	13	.	TGTGCCAGCAGCTTGGTGGGGGAATTTGGCTACACCTTC	CASSLVGEFGYTF
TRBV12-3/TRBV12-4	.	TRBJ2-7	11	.	TGTGCCGGCAGCTTCTCCTACGAGCAGTACTTC	CAGSFSYEQYF
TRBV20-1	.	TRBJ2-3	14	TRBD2	TGCAGTGCTTACCTAGCGGGAGCCACAGATACGCAGTATTTT	CSAYLAGATDTQYF
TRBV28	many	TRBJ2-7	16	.	TGTGCCAGCAGTTTACTGACCGGACAGCGCCACTACGAGCAGTACTTC	CASSLLTGQRHYEQYF
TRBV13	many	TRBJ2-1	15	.	TGTGCCAGCAGCTTAGACGGGAGTCTCTACAATGAGCAGTTCTTC	CASSLDGSLYNEQFF
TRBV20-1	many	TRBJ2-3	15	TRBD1	TGCAGTGCGCGTGCCGGGACAGGGCATCCAGATACGCAGTATTTT	CSARAGTGHPDTQYF
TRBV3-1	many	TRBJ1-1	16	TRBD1	TGTGCCAGCAGCCGCGAGACGGGACAGGCAGACACTGAAGCTTTCTTT	CASSRETGQADTEAFF
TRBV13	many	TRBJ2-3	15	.	TGTGCCAGCACCCTCCCGGGGACCGGGGGAGGTACGCAGTATTTT	CASTLPGTGGGTQYF
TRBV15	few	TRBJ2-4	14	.	TGTGCCACCAGCAGAGATCCGGGCAAAAACATTCAGTACTTC	CATSRDPGKNIQYF
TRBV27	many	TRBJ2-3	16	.	TGTGCCAGCAGTACCCCCCTCCAGCTCAGCACAGATACGCAGTATTTT	CASSTPLQLSTDTQYF
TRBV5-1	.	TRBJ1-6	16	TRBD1	TGCGCCAGCAGCTTAGGACAGGGGGCCTCTGGTTCACCCCTCCACTTT	CASSLGQGASGSPLHF
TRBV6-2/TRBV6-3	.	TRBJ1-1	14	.	TGTGCCAGCTTAAGGGGGGGGGCGGACACTGAAGCTTTCTTT	CASLRGGADTEAFF
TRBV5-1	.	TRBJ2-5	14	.	TGCGCCAGCAGCTTGGAACAGAGGGAAGAGACCCAGTACTTC	CASSLEQREETQYF